A selection of T cell receptor beta chains follows, all from one sample in a study of T cell responses to AZD1222 COVID-19 vaccine. Libraries were prepared by immunoSEQ multiplex PCR; TCRdb keeps only in-frame clonotypes and omits some of them. The sample includes 140,000 or so clones, about 91% seen only once; the top ten take 1.9%. The sample consisted of peripheral blood, taken on day 0 of AZD1222 vaccination. The receptors come from an adult in good health. The CDR3 runs from the conserved cysteine through the conserved F or W. Fields, in order: V gene, CDR3 protein.

TRBV5-1 | CASSRGGANTGELFF
TRBV7-9 | CASSFKGEGGYTF
TRBV19 | CASSTAQGDYGYTF
TRBV5-4 | CASSFLPRETQYF
TRBV7-2 | CASSLAQGEKLFF
TRBV6-6 | CASSPHRSFSSGNTIYF
TRBV5-4 | CASSRVRTEEAFF
TRBV29-1 | CSARDSDEQYF
TRBV6-5 | CASSLYNEQFF
TRBV11-2 | CASSPTWDRAPDTQYF
TRBV5-4 | CASSSGQGAYEQYF
TRBV5-4 | CASSPGTGNNYNEQFF
TRBV15 | CATSRVGGPGTGGDYYGYTF
TRBV7-2 | CASSSSLVSSYEQYF
TRBV5-6 | CASSWGGRLSYEQYF
TRBV19 | CASKVAASTDTQYF
TRBV25-1 | CASSGQGRGEQYF
TRBV7-9 | CASSLAPGGYQETQYF
TRBV24-1 | CATSDAGLAGGQETQYF
TRBV7-2 | CASSPFYGGRTEAFF
TRBV7-2 | CASSLEGFYNEQFF
TRBV5-1 | CASSGDGSGTEAFF
TRBV11-3 | CASSSGTSGSTGELFF
TRBV7-9 | CASSYYRGLLNTEAFF
TRBV7-2 | CASSLGLAGGLETQYF
TRBV11-2 | CASSQTSGGYNEQFF